Below are 17 T cell receptor beta chains sequenced from a single sample in a study of monozygotic twins with inflammatory bowel disease. TCRdb reprocessed the 5' RACE reads, with one entry per CDR3 protein and no DNA. Recorded for this sample: 110,000 to 150,000 distinct CDR3 sequences. The source material was blood. All receptors come from a human donor with ulcerative colitis or Crohn's disease, or a healthy co-twin of an affected twin (not recorded which).

This sequence joins TRBV5-5 and TRBJ1-1; there is no DNA to check the TCRdb D call of TRBD1. This CDR3 has 14 residues. Germline V lookup: CDR1 SGHKS, CDR2 YYEKEE (reference sequence). The CDR3 sequence is CASSLARTGQRAFF. The full variable domain, completed using reference TRBV5-5 and TRBJ1-1, is DAGVTQSPTHLIKTRGQQVTLRCSPISGHKSVSWYQQVLGQGPQFIFQYYEKEERGRGNFPDRFSARQFPNYSSELNVNALLLGDSALYLCASSLARTGQRAFFGQGTRLTVV.

V and J are TRBV28 and TRBJ1-2; TCRdb lists TRBD1, though no DNA is available to test this call. The CDR3 runs to 14 residues. Germline V gene sequence: CDR1 MDHEN, CDR2 SYDVKM. The CDR3 loop reads CASRRTDRADGYTF.

The chain recombines TRBV2 with TRBJ2-3; TCRdb lists TRBD1, though no DNA is available to test this call. The germline V gene encodes CDR1 SNHLY and CDR2 FYNNEI. The CDR3 contains 15 residues. The CDR3 sequence is CASSEDRGETDTQYF.

The chain links TRBV9 to TRBJ1-6; TCRdb picks TRBD1, but there is no DNA to check that call. CDR1 is SGDLS, CDR2 YYNGEE, per germline. The CDR3 loop spans 14 amino acids. CDR3 loop: CASRETDRNSPLHF.

The J gene is TRBJ2-1, the V gene TRBV29-1; TCRdb gives TRBD1 as the D gene, but with no DNA this cannot be confirmed. This CDR3 has 14 residues. Germline loops: CDR1 SQVTM, CDR2 ANQGSEA. The CDR3: CSVAPGALKNEQFF.

The chain recombines TRBV14 with TRBJ2-7; TCRdb's D call of TRBD2 is untestable without DNA. CDR1 SGHDN and CDR2 FVKESK come from the germline V gene. CDR3 length: 14 amino acids. CDR3 sequence reads: CASSQTLATYEQYF.

The chain carries TRBV7-7 and TRBJ2-3; TCRdb picks TRBD2, but there is no DNA to check that call. The CDR3 spans 15 residues. Germline V CDR1 and CDR2: SSHAT, FNYEAQ (reference sequence). The CDR3 loop reads CASSRTSGLTDTQYF.

The chain links TRBV12-3 or TRBV12-4 to TRBJ2-7. The CDR3 has 15 residues. The CDR3 protein is CASSLLFGQTYEQYF.

The V gene is TRBV11-2, the J gene TRBJ2-4; absent DNA, TCRdb's TRBD2 call cannot be checked. The CDR3 consists of 17 residues. Germline lookup yields CDR1 SGHAT and CDR2 FQNNGV. The CDR3 region is CASSLAFSTSTRNIQYF. The full variable domain, in which reference TRBV11-2 and TRBJ2-4 provide the parts outside the CDR3, is EAGVAQSPRYKIIEKRQSVAFWCNPISGHATLYWYQQILGQGPKLLIQFQNNGVVDDSQLPKDRFSAERLKGVDSTLKIQPAKLEDSAVYLCASSLAFSTSTRNIQYFGAGTRLSVL.

The chain is built from TRBV27 and TRBJ1-1; TCRdb's D call of TRBD1 is untestable without DNA. The CDR3 length is 13 residues. Germline V gene sequence: CDR1 MNHEY, CDR2 SMNVEV (reference sequence). This CDR3 is CTSFGTSNTEAFF.

CDR3 amino acids: CASSPRTSGNYEQYF. The chain joins TRBV7-9 to TRBJ2-7; the D gene TCRdb calls, TRBD2, cannot be checked with no DNA. The CDR3 is made up of 15 amino acids. From germline, CDR1 is SEHNR and CDR2 FQNEAQ (reference sequence).

The chain combines TRBV7-9 with TRBJ2-7; TCRdb's D call of TRBD2 is untestable without DNA. Germline CDR1 reads SEHNR; CDR2 reads FQNEAQ (reference sequence). The CDR3 is 15 residues long. CDR3 amino acids: CASSLGGTNSYEQYF.

The genes are TRBV10-1 and TRBJ1-1; TCRdb gives TRBD1 as the D gene, but with no DNA this cannot be confirmed. The CDR3 runs 15 residues. Germline V gene data show CDR1 as WNHNN and CDR2 as SYGVQD (reference sequence). CDR3 in amino acids: CASSESGGTATEAFF.

The genes are TRBV19 and TRBJ2-1. The CDR3 is 12 amino acids. Per the germline V gene, CDR1 is LNHDA and CDR2 is SQIVND (reference sequence). CDR3 sequence reads: CASSIGVIPQFF. Drawing the rest from reference TRBV19 and TRBJ2-1, the complete variable domain is DGGITQSPKYLFRKEGQNVTLSCEQNLNHDAMYWYRQDPGQGLRLIYYSQIVNDFQKGDIAEGYSVSREKKESFPLTVTSAQKNPTAFYLCASSIGVIPQFFGPGTRLTVL.

The rearrangement links TRBV12-3 or TRBV12-4 to TRBJ1-1; with no DNA, the TCRdb D assignment of TRBD1 cannot be verified. CDR3 length: 17 residues. This chain's CDR3 is CASSHGTGRPLNTEAFF.

The chain recombines TRBV4-1 with TRBJ2-1; the D call of TRBD2 rests on TCRdb alone, since no DNA is present to check it. CDR1 and CDR2 (germline): MGHRA, YSYEKL. The CDR3 sequence is 19 residues long. CDR3 loop: CASSQDPPGLATPLNEQFF.

The chain couples TRBV28 to TRBJ2-7; TCRdb indicates TRBD1, and absent DNA this call remains unverified. Per germline, CDR1 MDHEN and CDR2 SYDVKM. The CDR3 totals 13 residues. CDR3 sequence: CASSEGQPYEQYF.